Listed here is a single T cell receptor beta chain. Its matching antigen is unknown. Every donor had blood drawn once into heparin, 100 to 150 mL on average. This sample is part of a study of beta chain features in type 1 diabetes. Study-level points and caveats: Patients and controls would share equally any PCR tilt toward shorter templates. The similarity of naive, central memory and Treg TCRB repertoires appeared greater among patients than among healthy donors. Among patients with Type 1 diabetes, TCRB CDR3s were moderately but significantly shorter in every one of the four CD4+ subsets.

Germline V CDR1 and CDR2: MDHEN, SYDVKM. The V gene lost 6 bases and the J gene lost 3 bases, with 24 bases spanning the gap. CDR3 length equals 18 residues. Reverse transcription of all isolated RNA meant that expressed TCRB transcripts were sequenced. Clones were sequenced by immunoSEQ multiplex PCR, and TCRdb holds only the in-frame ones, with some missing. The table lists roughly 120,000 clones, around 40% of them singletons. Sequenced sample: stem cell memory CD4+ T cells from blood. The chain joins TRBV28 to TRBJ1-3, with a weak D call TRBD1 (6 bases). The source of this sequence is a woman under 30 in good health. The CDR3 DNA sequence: TGTGCCAGCAGCGCTAATCGTCCGGGGGGCGCAGGTGGAAACACCATATATTTT. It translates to CASSANRPGGAGGNTIYF.